This record covers a single TCR beta chain. The antigen remains undetermined. This specimen comes from a study of T cell responses to AZD1222 COVID-19 vaccine. Study-level information: Analyses pooled second doses at about 4 or about 12 weeks.

Study-wide points: Most donors were white British, females outnumbered males, and clonal diversity was possibly underestimated. The study reported that nearly half of spike-specific TCRs target unmutated variant regions.

Germline loops: CDR1 KGHSY, CDR2 FQNENV. This CDR3 has 13 residues. V was pared by 4 bases and J by 0 bases, with 6 bases between. The repertoire was sequenced with immunoSEQ multiplex PCR; TCRdb's copy has only in-frame clones and lacks some. Among 150,000 to 200,000 clones, 75% to 95% were seen once, and the ten largest hold approximately 3%. The sequences come from peripheral blood, collected on day 0 of AZD1222 vaccination. The source of this sequence is an adult in good health. The genes are TRBV16 and TRBJ1-1; D possibly corresponds to TRBD1 (5 bases). CDR3 amino acids: CASSRQMNTEAFF. The CDR3 DNA reads as TGTGCCAGCAGCCGACAGATGAACACTGAAGCTTTCTTT.